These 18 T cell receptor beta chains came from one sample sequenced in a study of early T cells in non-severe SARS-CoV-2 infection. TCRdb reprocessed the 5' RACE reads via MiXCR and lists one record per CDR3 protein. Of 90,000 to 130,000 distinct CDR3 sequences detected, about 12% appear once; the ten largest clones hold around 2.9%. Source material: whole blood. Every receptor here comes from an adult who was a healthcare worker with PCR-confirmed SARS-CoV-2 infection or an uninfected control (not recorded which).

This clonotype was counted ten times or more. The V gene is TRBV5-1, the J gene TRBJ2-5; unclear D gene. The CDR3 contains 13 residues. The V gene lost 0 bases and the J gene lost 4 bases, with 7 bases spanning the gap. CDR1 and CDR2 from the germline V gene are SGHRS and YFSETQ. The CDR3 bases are TGCGCCAGCAGCTTGGGGGATTCAGAGACCCAGTACTTC. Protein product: CASSLGDSETQYF.

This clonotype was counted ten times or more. For the CDR3, the DNA is TGTGCCAGCAGCCGGAACAGGGGCACAGATACGCAGTATTTT. This sequence encodes CASSRNRGTDTQYF. The chain joins TRBV11-2 to TRBJ2-3, with a weak D call TRBD1 (6 bases). Germline V gene lookup returns CDR1 SGHAT and CDR2 FQNNGV. This CDR3 region has 14 residues. V was cut by 5 bases and J by 1 base, with 10 bases left in between.

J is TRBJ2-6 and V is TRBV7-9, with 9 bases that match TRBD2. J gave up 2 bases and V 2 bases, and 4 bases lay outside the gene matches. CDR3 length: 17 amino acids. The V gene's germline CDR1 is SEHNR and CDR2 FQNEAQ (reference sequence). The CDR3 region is CASSLIAGAPGANVLTF. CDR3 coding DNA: TGTGCCAGCAGCTTAATAGCGGGAGCTCCTGGGGCCAACGTCCTGACTTTC.

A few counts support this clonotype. CDR3 sequence reads: CASSLGAGGREAFF. The CDR3 region has the DNA TGTGCCAGCAGCTTAGGAGCAGGGGGCCGGGAAGCTTTCTTT. The V gene is TRBV7-8, the J gene TRBJ1-1; 8 bases line up with TRBD1. V was clipped by 1 base and J by 8 bases; unmatched bases: 6. Germline V gene lookup returns CDR1 SGHVS and CDR2 FQNEAQ. The CDR3 totals 14 residues.

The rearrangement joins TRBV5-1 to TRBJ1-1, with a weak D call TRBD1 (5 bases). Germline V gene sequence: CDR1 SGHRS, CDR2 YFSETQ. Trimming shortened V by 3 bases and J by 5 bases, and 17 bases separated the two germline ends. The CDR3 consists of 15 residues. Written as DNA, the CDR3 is TGCGCCAGCAGCTCCGACGGGGCTCCCTCAACTGAAGCTTTCTTT. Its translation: CASSSDGAPSTEAFF.

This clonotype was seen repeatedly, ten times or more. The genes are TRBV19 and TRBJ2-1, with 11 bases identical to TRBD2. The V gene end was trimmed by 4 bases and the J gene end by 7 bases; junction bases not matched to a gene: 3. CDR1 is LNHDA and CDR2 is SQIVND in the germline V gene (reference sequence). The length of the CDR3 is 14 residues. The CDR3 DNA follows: TGTGCCAGTAGTAGAGCTAGCGGGAGGAATGAGCAGTTCTTC. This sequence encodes CASSRASGRNEQFF. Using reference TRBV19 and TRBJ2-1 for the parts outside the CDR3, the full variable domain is DGGITQSPKYLFRKEGQNVTLSCEQNLNHDAMYWYRQDPGQGLRLIYYSQIVNDFQKGDIAEGYSVSREKKESFPLTVTSAQKNPTAFYLCASSRASGRNEQFFGPGTRLTVL.

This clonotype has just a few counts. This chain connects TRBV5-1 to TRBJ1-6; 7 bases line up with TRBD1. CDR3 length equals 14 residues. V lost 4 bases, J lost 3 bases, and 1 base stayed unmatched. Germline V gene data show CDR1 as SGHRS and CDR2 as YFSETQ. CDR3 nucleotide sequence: TGCGCCAGCAGCGGGACAGTCTATAATTCACCCCTCCACTTT. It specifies CASSGTVYNSPLHF.

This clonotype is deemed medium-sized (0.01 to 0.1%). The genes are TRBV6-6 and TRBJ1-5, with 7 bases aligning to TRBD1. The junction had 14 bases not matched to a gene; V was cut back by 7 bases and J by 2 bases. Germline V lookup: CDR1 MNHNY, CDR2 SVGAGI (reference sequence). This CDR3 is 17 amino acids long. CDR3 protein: CASTMLDGRGGNQPQHF. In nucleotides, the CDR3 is TGTGCCAGCACTATGTTAGATGGCAGGGGGGGCAATCAGCCCCAGCATTTT.

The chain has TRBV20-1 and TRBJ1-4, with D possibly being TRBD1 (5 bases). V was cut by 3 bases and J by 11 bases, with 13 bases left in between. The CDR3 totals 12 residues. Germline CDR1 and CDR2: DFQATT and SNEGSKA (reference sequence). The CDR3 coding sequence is TGCAGTGCTAGGGACATGGACGAGAAACTGTTTTTT. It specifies CSARDMDEKLFF.

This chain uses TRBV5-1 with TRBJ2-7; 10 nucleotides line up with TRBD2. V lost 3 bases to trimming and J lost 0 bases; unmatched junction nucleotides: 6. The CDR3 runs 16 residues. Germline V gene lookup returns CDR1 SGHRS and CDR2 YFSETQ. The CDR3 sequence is CASSSGLAESSYEQYF. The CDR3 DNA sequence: TGCGCCAGCAGCTCCGGACTAGCGGAGAGCTCCTACGAGCAGTACTTC.

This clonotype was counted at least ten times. The CDR3 is CASSPTSGRAMMNEQFF. The CDR3 DNA sequence: TGTGCCAGCAGCCCGACTAGCGGGAGGGCCATGATGAATGAGCAGTTCTTC. The chain joins TRBV7-9 to TRBJ2-1; 14 bases match TRBD2. CDR1 SEHNR and CDR2 FQNEAQ come from the germline V gene (reference sequence). The CDR3 covers 17 residues. Germline trimming cut 5 bases from V and 7 bases from J; bases unmatched to any gene: 10.

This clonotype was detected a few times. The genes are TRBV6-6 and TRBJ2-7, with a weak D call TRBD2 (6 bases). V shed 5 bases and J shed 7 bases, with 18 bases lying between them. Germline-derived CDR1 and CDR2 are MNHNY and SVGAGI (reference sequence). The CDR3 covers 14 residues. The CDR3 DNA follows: TGTGCCAGCAGTCCCGGGAGTCCCTGGGATGAGCAGTACTTC. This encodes CASSPGSPWDEQYF.

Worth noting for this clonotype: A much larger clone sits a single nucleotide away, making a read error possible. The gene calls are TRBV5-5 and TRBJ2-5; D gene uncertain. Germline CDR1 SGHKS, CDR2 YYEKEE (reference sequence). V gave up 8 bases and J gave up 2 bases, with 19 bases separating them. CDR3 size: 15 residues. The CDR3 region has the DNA TGTGCCAGAAGCCCACTACACAGTATTCAAGAGACCCAGTACTTC. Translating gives CARSPLHSIQETQYF.

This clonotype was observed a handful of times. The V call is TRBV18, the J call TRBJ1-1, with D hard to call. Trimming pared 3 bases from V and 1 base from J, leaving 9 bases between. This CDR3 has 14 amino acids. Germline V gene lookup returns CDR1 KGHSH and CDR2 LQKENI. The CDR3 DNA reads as TGTGCCAGCTCACCTTTTCCCTCGAACACTGAAGCTTTCTTT. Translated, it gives CASSPFPSNTEAFF.

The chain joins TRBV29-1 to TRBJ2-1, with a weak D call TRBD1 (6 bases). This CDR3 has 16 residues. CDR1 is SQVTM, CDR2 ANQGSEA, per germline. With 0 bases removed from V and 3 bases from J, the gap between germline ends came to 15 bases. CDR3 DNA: TGCAGCGTTGAAGATCACCGGGACACCGACTACAATGAGCAGTTCTTC. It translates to CSVEDHRDTDYNEQFF.

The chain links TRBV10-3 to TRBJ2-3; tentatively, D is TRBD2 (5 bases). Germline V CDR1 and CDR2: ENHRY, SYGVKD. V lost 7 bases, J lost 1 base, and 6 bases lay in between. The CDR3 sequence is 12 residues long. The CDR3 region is CAITEGTDTQYF. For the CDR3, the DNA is TGTGCCATCACGGAGGGCACAGATACGCAGTATTTT.

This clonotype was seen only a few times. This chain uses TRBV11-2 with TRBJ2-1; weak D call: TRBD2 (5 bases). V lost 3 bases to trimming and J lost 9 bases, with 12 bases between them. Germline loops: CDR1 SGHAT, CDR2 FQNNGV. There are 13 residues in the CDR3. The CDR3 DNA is TGTGCCAGCAGCTTCCCTTCCCGGGGTGAGCAGTTCTTC. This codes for CASSFPSRGEQFF.

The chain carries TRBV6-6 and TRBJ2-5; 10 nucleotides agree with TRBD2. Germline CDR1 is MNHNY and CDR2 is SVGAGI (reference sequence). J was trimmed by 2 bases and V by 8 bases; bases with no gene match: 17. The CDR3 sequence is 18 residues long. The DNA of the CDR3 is TGTGCCAGCCGGGGTGAGCGTGGTAGCGGGGGGACTCAAGAGACCCAGTACTTC. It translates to CASRGERGSGGTQETQYF.